The 4 T cell receptor beta chains below were found in one sample sequenced in a study of blood T cell repertoires in COVID-19. Sequenced by immunoSEQ multiplex PCR; TCRdb stores in-frame clones only, minus some. The sample lists over 300,000 clones; about 85% were seen once. The sample consisted of PBMCs or T cells enriched from blood (not recorded which). All receptors derive from a woman aged 25 to 45 who had recovered from COVID-19.

The genes are TRBV19 and TRBJ1-3, with 7 bases matching TRBD1. The CDR3 loop spans 15 amino acids. Germline CDR1 and CDR2: LNHDA and SQIVND (reference sequence). V gave up 9 bases and J gave up 1 base; unmatched junction bases: 9. This CDR3 reads CASTDRVRSGNTIYF. The DNA for the CDR3 is TGTGCCAGCACCGACAGGGTTAGATCTGGAAACACCATATATTTT. The whole variable domain, filled in from reference TRBV19 and TRBJ1-3, reads DGGITQSPKYLFRKEGQNVTLSCEQNLNHDAMYWYRQDPGQGLRLIYYSQIVNDFQKGDIAEGYSVSREKKESFPLTVTSAQKNPTAFYLCASTDRVRSGNTIYFGEGSWLTVV.

This clone was picked up one time. The V call is TRBV9, the J call TRBJ2-7; 11 bases line up with TRBD2. V lost 2 bases, J lost 3 bases, and 4 bases stayed unmatched. The CDR3 consists of 15 residues. CDR1 is SGDLS, CDR2 YYNGEE, per germline. The CDR3 nucleotides are TGTGCCAGCAGCGTTGGGGGACTAGCGGACTACGAGCAGTACTTC. Protein: CASSVGGLADYEQYF.

This chain connects TRBV2 to TRBJ2-5; 7 bases are shared with TRBD1. The CDR3 has 13 amino acids. V was clipped by 10 bases and J by 7 bases; unmatched bases: 12. Germline V gene sequence: CDR1 SNHLY, CDR2 FYNNEI. CDR3 amino acids: CAISGTVKSTQYF. The DNA of the CDR3 is TGTGCCATATCCGGGACAGTCAAGTCGACCCAGTACTTC.

The V gene is TRBV3-1 (or the pseudogene TRBV3-2), the J gene TRBJ2-3, with TRBD2 matching 12 bases. The CDR3 runs 18 residues. V shed 1 base, J shed 1 base, and the junction held 6 bases outside the gene matches. Germline CDR1 LGHDT, CDR2 YNNKEL (reference sequence). The CDR3, as DNA: TGTGCCAGCAGCCAAGGACTAGCGGGGGACCCTGGCACAGATACGCAGTATTTT. Its translation: CASSQGLAGDPGTDTQYF.